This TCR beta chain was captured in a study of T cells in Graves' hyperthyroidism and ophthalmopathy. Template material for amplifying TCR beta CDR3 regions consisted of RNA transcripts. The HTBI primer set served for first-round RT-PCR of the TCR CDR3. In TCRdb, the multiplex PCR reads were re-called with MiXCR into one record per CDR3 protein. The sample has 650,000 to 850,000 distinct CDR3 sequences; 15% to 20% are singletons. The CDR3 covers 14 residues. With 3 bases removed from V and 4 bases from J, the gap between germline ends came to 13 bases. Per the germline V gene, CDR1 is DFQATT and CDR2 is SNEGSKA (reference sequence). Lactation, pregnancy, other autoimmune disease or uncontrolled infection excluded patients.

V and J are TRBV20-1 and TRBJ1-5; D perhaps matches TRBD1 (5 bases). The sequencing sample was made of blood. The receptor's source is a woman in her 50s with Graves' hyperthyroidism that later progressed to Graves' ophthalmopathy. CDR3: CSARGGGINQPQHF. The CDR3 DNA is TGCAGTGCTAGGGGGGGGGGAATTAATCAGCCCCAGCATTTT.